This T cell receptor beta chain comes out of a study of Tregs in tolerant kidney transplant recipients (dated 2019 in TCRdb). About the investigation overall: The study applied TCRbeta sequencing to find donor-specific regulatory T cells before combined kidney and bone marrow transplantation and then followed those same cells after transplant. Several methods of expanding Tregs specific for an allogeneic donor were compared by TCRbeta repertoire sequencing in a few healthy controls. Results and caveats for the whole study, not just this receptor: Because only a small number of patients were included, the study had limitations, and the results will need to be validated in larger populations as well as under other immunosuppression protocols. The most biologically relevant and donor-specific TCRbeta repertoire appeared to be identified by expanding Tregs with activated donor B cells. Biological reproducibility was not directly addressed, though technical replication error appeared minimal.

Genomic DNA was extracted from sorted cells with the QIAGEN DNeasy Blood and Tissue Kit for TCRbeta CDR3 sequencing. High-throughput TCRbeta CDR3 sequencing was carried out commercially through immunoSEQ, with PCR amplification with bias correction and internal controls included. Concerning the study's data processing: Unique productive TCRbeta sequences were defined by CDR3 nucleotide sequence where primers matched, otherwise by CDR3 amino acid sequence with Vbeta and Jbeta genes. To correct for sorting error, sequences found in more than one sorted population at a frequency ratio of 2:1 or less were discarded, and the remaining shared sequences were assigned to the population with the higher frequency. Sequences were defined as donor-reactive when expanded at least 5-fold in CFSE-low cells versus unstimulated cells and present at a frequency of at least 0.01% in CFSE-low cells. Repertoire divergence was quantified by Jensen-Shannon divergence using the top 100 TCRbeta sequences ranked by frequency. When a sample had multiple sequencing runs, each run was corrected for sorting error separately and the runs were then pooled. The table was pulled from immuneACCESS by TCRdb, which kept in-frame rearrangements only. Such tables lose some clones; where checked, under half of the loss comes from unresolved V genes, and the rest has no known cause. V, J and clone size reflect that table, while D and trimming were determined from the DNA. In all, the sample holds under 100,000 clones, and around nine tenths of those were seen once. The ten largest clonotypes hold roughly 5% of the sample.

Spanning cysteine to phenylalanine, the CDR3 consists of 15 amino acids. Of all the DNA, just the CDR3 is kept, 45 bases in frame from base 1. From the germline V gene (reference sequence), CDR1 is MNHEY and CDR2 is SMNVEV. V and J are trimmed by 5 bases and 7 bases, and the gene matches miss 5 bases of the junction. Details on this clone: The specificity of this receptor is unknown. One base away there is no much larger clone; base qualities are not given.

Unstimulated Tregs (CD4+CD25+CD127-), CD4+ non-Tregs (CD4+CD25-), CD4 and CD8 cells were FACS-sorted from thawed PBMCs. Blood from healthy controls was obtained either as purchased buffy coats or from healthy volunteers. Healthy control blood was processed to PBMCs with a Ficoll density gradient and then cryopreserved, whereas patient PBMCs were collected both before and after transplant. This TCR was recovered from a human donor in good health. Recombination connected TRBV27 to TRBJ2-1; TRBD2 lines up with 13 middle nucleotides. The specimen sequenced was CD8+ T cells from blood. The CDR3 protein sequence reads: CASSILAGGVNEQFF. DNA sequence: TGTGCCAGCAGTATACTAGCGGGAGGGGTAAATGAGCAGTTCTTC.